The 23 T cell receptor beta chains below were found in one sample sequenced in a study of blood T cells in healthy people across ages. A J-beta primer mix and a sample-barcoded 5' primer were used in a second PCR of roughly 6 to 12 cycles. Each CDR3 protein gets one entry after TCRdb re-called the 5' RACE reads with MiXCR. Among approximately 360,000 distinct CDR3 sequences, 45% to 65% were seen once, and the ten largest hold 51%. Material for sequencing was blood. The origin of the receptors is a man in his 60s in good health.

The chain has TRBV7-2 and TRBJ1-2; D is possibly TRBD1 (6 bases). Germline assignment: CDR1 SGHTA and CDR2 FQGNSA. The V end lost 6 bases, the J end lost 2 bases, and 13 bases lay between the germline ends. There are 14 residues in the CDR3. The CDR3 protein is CASRLGQLNYGYTF. CDR3 coding DNA: TGTGCCAGCAGACTAGGACAGCTCAACTATGGCTACACCTTC.

There are a few counts of this clonotype. The rearrangement joins TRBV6-2 or TRBV6-3 to TRBJ2-7, with D maybe TRBD2 (6 bases). V shed 6 bases and J shed 2 bases, with 11 bases lying between them. The CDR3 is 13 amino acids. Germline CDR1 MNHEY, CDR2 SVGEGT. CDR3 sequence: CASRTLAAYEQYF. CDR3 in DNA: TGTGCCAGCAGGACCTTAGCGGCCTACGAGCAGTACTTC.

The V and J genes are TRBV18 and TRBJ2-1; 7 nucleotides match TRBD1. The CDR3 spans 15 residues. Trimming removed 2 bases from V and 7 bases from J; junction bases left unmatched: 8. Germline CDR1 reads KGHSH; CDR2 reads LQKENI. CDR3 sequence: CASSPTGQYVNEQFF. CDR3 nucleotides: TGTGCCAGCTCACCAACGGGACAGTATGTTAATGAGCAGTTCTTC.

This clonotype was recorded a few times. A single base separates this from a much larger clone, so it may be a read error. The chain combines TRBV28 with TRBJ1-5, with 8 bases identical to TRBD1. CDR1 is MDHEN and CDR2 is SYDVKM in the germline V gene. The CDR3 spans 15 residues. CDR3: CVSRETGQANQPQHF. The DNA for the CDR3 is TGTGTCAGCAGGGAAACGGGACAGGCCAATCAGCCCCAGCATTTT.

The chain combines TRBV27 with TRBJ2-7, with D perhaps matching TRBD2 (6 bases). There are 15 residues in the CDR3. V was shortened by 4 bases and J by 4 bases, with 17 bases between the two germline ends. The V gene's germline CDR1 is MNHEY and CDR2 SMNVEV (reference sequence). The CDR3 DNA follows: TGTGCCAGCAGTTCATACGGGAGCCCCAGGTACGAGCAGTACTTC. This sequence encodes CASSSYGSPRYEQYF.

The chain recombines TRBV9 with TRBJ2-3; 11 bases match TRBD2. Looked up from germline, CDR1 is SGDLS and CDR2 is YYNGEE. V lost 0 bases to trimming and J lost 2 bases; unmatched junction nucleotides: 5. The CDR3 totals 17 residues. For the CDR3, the DNA is TGTGCCAGCAGCGTAGGACTAGCGGGGACCTTCACAGATACGCAGTATTTT. Protein sequence: CASSVGLAGTFTDTQYF. The variable domain in full, with the rest retrieved from reference TRBV9 and TRBJ2-3, is DSGVTQTPKHLITATGQRVTLRCSPRSGDLSVYWYQQSLDQGLQFLIQYYNGEERAKGNILERFSAQQFPDLHSELNLSSLELGDSALYFCASSVGLAGTFTDTQYFGPGTRLTVL.

This chain joins TRBV6-1 and TRBJ1-1, with D perhaps TRBD1 (5 bases). Germline V gene lookup returns CDR1 MNHNS and CDR2 SASEGT. V shed 2 bases and J shed 3 bases, with 10 bases lying between them. This CDR3 is 14 amino acids long. The CDR3 region is CASSETGRHTEAFF. As DNA, the CDR3 is TGTGCCAGCAGTGAAACGGGACGGCACACTGAAGCTTTCTTT.

The V gene is TRBV25-1, the J gene TRBJ2-2, with 10 nucleotides matching TRBD2. Trimming cost V 3 bases and J 6 bases; bases outside gene matches: 10. This CDR3 region has 17 residues. Germline lookup yields CDR1 MGHDK and CDR2 SYGVNS. The CDR3 reads CASSDSSGRKSPGELFF. CDR3 nucleotide sequence: TGTGCCAGCAGTGACAGTAGCGGGAGGAAATCACCCGGGGAGCTGTTTTTT.

The chain is built from TRBV15 and TRBJ2-7; weak D call: TRBD1 (6 bases). The CDR3 is made up of 15 amino acids. In germline, CDR1 is LNHNV, CDR2 YYDKDF (reference sequence). V lost 0 bases, J lost 3 bases, and 12 bases lay in between. CDR3 region: CATSRDGPGVYEQYF. CDR3 sequence (DNA): TGTGCCACCAGCAGAGACGGCCCAGGGGTCTACGAGCAGTACTTC. Combining the CDR3 with reference TRBV15 and TRBJ2-7 gives the whole variable domain DAMVIQNPRYQVTQFGKPVTLSCSQTLNHNVMYWYQQKSSQAPKLLFHYYDKDFNNEADTPDNFQSRRPNTSFCFLDIRSPGLGDTAMYLCATSRDGPGVYEQYFGPGTRLTVT.

This clonotype was counted ten times or more. Being one base from a much bigger clone, this may be a read error. V and J are TRBV20-1 and TRBJ2-1; TRBD1 aligns across 7 bases. The J call is doubtful: the DNA matches TRBJ2-7 better. Germline CDR1 is DFQATT and CDR2 is SNEGSKA (reference sequence). The CDR3 is 13 residues long. Here the CDR3 reads CSAEGTVYNEQYF. The CDR3 DNA sequence: TGCAGTGCTGAAGGGACAGTTTACAATGAGCAGTACTTC.

In its sample, this clonotype was seen a few times. The rearrangement uses TRBV2 and TRBJ2-7, with 10 bases identical to TRBD2. The J call is doubtful: the DNA matches TRBJ2-5 better. Germline CDR1 reads SNHLY; CDR2 reads FYNNEI. The CDR3 length is 14 residues. The CDR3 nucleotides read TGTGCCAGCAGTACCGGGACTAGCGTAGAGACCCAGTACTTC. Amino acid sequence: CASSTGTSVETQYF.

V usage is TRBV9 and J usage is TRBJ2-7, with a tentative D call TRBD2 (5 bases). Trimming took 7 bases from V and 5 from J, leaving 16 bases between them. This CDR3 has 13 residues. Germline V gene lookup returns CDR1 SGDLS and CDR2 YYNGEE. CDR3 DNA: TGTGCCAGCTCTAGTCTAGCAGTCCACGAGCAGTACTTC. Translation: CASSSLAVHEQYF.

This chain joins TRBV4-1 and TRBJ2-3, with a possible D match to TRBD1 (5 bases). Trimming cost V 3 bases and J 4 bases, with 14 bases left between them. There are 15 residues in the CDR3. In germline, CDR1 is MGHRA, CDR2 YSYEKL. The CDR3 reads CASSHGQDFSDTQYF. DNA of the CDR3: TGCGCCAGCAGCCACGGACAAGATTTCTCAGATACGCAGTATTTT.

The V and J genes are TRBV7-2 and TRBJ2-4; D is unclear. Germline CDR1 and CDR2: SGHTA and FQGNSA. This CDR3 has 12 amino acids. The V and J ends lost 4 bases and 8 bases respectively, with 9 bases between them. The chain's CDR3 is CASSYYGDIQYF. CDR3 coding DNA: TGTGCCAGCAGCTACTATGGAGACATTCAGTACTTC.

This clonotype was found a few times. The chain combines TRBV7-9 with TRBJ2-5; TRBD1 matches 8 bases. Per germline, CDR1 SEHNR and CDR2 FQNEAQ (reference sequence). This CDR3 contains 14 residues. V gave up 2 bases and J gave up 5 bases; unmatched junction bases: 4. CDR3 nucleotide sequence: TGTGCCAGCAGCTTAACGACAGGGGTGGAGACCCAGTACTTC. This sequence encodes CASSLTTGVETQYF.

The chain uses TRBV5-5 and TRBJ2-1; a possible D gene is TRBD2 (6 bases). The ends were cut back, 3 bases at V and 13 bases at J, with 17 bases in the middle. From germline, CDR1 is SGHKS and CDR2 YYEKEE (reference sequence). This CDR3 is built from 13 residues. The CDR3 protein is CASSSGLTNSQFF. The CDR3 region has the DNA TGTGCCAGCAGCTCGGGACTTACAAATAGTCAGTTCTTC.

The chain has TRBV15 and TRBJ2-5; TRBD2 aligns across 11 bases. This CDR3 has 17 residues. Unmatched junction bases numbered 16, after V lost 9 bases and J lost 4 bases. Germline assignment: CDR1 LNHNV and CDR2 YYDKDF (reference sequence). DNA for the CDR3: TGTGCCACTAGCGGGGTGACTAGCGGGGTAGTAGGAGAGACCCAGTACTTC. Amino acids: CATSGVTSGVVGETQYF. Supplemented by reference TRBV15 and TRBJ2-5, the full variable domain reads DAMVIQNPRYQVTQFGKPVTLSCSQTLNHNVMYWYQQKSSQAPKLLFHYYDKDFNNEADTPDNFQSRRPNTSFCFLDIRSPGLGDTAMYLCATSGVTSGVVGETQYFGPGTRLLVL.

A word on this clonotype: At one boundary the junction diverges from the germline segment, which might be a read error. The V and J genes are TRBV20-1 and TRBJ2-1; perhaps TRBD2 as D (6 bases). This CDR3 has 15 residues. The germline V gene encodes CDR1 DFQATT and CDR2 SNEGSKA (reference sequence). This chain's CDR3 is CSARDLAFSHNEQFF. The CDR3 bases are TGCAGTGCCAGAGATCTAGCGTTTTCTCACAATGAGCAGTTCTTC.

V and J are TRBV20-1 and TRBJ2-3, with D tentatively TRBD2 (7 bases). Germline V CDR1 and CDR2: DFQATT, SNEGSKA (reference sequence). The ends were cut back, 5 bases at V and 1 base at J, with 13 bases in the middle. CDR3 size: 14 residues. CDR3 protein: CSAFLGGGTDTQYF. The CDR3 DNA sequence: TGCAGTGCTTTTTTAGGGGGGGGCACAGATACGCAGTATTTT.

Regarding this clonotype: A clone one base away is much larger, so this may be a read error. This chain links TRBV12-3 or TRBV12-4 with TRBJ2-5, with D perhaps TRBD1 or TRBD2 (7 bases each). This CDR3 is built from 11 residues. Between the trimmed V and J ends, which lost 8 bases and 11 bases, there was a span of 15 bases. CDR3 region: CASGQAGEQYF. CDR3 DNA sequence: TGTGCCAGCGGACAGGCGGGGGAGCAGTACTTC.

The sample holds a few counts of this clonotype. The chain carries TRBV6-2 or TRBV6-3 and TRBJ1-4; D call uncertain. The CDR3 is 16 residues long. CDR1 and CDR2 from the germline V gene are MNHEY and SVGEGT. Trimming removed 9 bases at V and 8 bases at J, with 25 bases between. CDR3 nucleotide sequence: TGTGCCAGTACGACCCCTCGGAGTCGTAGAGCGGAAAAACTGTTTTTT. Amino acid sequence: CASTTPRSRRAEKLFF.

V and J are TRBV6-1 and TRBJ2-5; the match to TRBD2 covers 7 bases. V gave up 8 bases and J gave up 11 bases; unmatched junction bases: 20. Germline V gene data show CDR1 as MNHNS and CDR2 as SASEGT. There are 15 residues in the CDR3. For the CDR3, the DNA is TGTGCCAGCCGGTCGAGTGGCGGGAGAGTCAATGAGCAGTACTTC. It is translated as CASRSSGGRVNEQYF.

The V and J genes are TRBV11-2 and TRBJ1-2; no firm D call. Deletions cut 2 bases from V and 0 bases from J, with 19 bases between. The CDR3 extends over 18 amino acids. Germline CDR1 and CDR2: SGHAT and FQNNGV. The chain's CDR3 is CASSLPYGPNPTNYGYTF. The CDR3 DNA reads as TGTGCCAGCAGCTTACCTTACGGACCAAACCCCACTAACTATGGCTACACCTTC.